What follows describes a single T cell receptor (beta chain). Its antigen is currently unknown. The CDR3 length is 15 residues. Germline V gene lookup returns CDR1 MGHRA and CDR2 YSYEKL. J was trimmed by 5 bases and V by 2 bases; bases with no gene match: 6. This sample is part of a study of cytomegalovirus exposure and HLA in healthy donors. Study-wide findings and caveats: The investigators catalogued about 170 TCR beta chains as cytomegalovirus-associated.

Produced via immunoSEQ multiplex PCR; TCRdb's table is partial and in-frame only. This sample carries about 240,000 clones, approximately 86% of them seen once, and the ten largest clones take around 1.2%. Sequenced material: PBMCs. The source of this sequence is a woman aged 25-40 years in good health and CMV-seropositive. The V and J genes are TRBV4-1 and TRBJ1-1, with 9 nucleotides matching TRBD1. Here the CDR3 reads CASSQKTGGGTEAFF. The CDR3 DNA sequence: TGCGCCAGCAGCCAAAAGACAGGGGGGGGGACTGAAGCTTTCTTT.